The table lists the clone carrying this TCR beta chain with a few counts. Its specificity is not known. The V gene end was trimmed by 9 bases and the J gene end by 4 bases; junction bases not matched to a gene: 10. The CDR3 is made up of 15 amino acids. The sample comes from a study of T-cell memory formation after mild COVID-19. Study results and limitations: While clones contracting from day 15 to 85 were balanced between CD4 and CD8, later expanders leaned CD4+. Memory sampled before infection contained some responding clones, suggesting cross-reactive memory joined. Shrinking CD4+ clones were chiefly CM and EM; CD8+ ones were chiefly EMRA.

5'RACE with constant-segment primers yielded barcoded, UMI-tagged TCR alpha and TCR beta cDNA libraries. TCRdb called the 5' RACE reads again in MiXCR, with one record for every CDR3 protein. The top ten clones hold around 5.5% of a sample with 100,000 to 120,000 distinct CDR3 sequences, roughly 19% of them seen once. Sequenced sample: PBMCs or a T cell subset sorted from them (not recorded which). The chain employs TRBV12-3 or TRBV12-4 and TRBJ2-5; the match to TRBD2 covers 11 bases. The source of this sequence is a man between 18 and 35 years old who had mild COVID-19 (a few samples of this study predate the infection). Cell type and time point are not known. The CDR3 here is CASSGGVSLGETQYF. In nucleotides, the CDR3 is TGTGCCAGTAGCGGGGGGGTTTCGCTCGGAGAGACCCAGTACTTC.